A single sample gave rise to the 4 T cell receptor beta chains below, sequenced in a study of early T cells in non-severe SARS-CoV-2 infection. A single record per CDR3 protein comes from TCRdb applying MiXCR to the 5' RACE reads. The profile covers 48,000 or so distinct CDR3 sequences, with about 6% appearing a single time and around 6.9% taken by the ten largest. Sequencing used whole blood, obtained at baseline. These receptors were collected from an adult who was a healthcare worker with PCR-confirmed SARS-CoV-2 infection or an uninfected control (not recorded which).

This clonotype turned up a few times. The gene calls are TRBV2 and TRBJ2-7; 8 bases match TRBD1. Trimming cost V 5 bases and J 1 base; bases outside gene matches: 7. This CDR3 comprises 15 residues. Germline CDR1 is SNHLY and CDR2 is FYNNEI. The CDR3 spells CASSSRQGQSYEQYF. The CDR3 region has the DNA TGTGCCAGCAGTTCGAGACAGGGGCAATCCTACGAGCAGTACTTC.

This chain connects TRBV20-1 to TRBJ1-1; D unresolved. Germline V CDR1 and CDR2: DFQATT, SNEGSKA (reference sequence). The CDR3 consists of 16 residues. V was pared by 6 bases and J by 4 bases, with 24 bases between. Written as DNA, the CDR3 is TGCAGTGCCGCCCTGATGATAGGGTGGCTGGTCACTGAAGCTTTCTTT. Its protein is CSAALMIGWLVTEAFF.

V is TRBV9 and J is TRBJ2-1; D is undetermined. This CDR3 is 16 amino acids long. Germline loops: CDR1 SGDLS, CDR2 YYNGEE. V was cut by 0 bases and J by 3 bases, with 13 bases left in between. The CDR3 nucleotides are TGTGCCAGCAGCGTAGAAGGCGCACGTATCTACAATGAGCAGTTCTTC. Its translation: CASSVEGARIYNEQFF.

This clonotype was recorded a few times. CDR3 sequence reads: CASSTRDRGYTF. The CDR3 region has the DNA TGTGCCAGCAGTACCCGGGACCGCGGCTACACCTTC. The chain joins TRBV12-3 or TRBV12-4 to TRBJ1-2, with D possibly being TRBD1 (5 bases). This CDR3 has 12 amino acids. Trimming removed 5 bases at V and 8 bases at J, with 12 bases between.